The 26 T cell receptor beta chains presented below share a single source sample, sequenced in a study of cytomegalovirus exposure and HLA in healthy donors listed by TCRdb under 2017. The library was made by the immunoSEQ multiplex PCR assay. A mixture of 60 forward primers for TCR Vbeta segments and 13 reverse primers for TCR Jbeta segments was used in the multiplex PCR. TCRdb stores this immuneACCESS table with in-frame sequences only. Part of the clones is absent; in the studies checked, under half of the shortfall reflects unresolved V genes, and no reason is known for the rest. The sample contains about 130,000 clones, more than 70% of them found a single time. The leading ten clones occupy under 8.5% of the sample. Sequencing was performed on PBMCs. These receptor sequences come from a woman aged 25-40 years in good health and CMV-seropositive.

The rearrangement joins TRBV30 to TRBJ2-1; possibly TRBD2 for D (7 bases). Looked up from germline, CDR1 is GTSNPN and CDR2 is SVGIG (reference sequence). V lost 0 bases, J lost 15 bases, and 21 bases lay in between. This CDR3 contains 14 residues. The CDR3 DNA sequence: TGTGCCTGGAGTGTAAAGGGCGCGGGGGCCTTGGGGTTCTTC. Translating gives CAWSVKGAGALGFF.

The V gene is TRBV4-1, the J gene TRBJ2-7, with 9 bases fitting TRBD2. V lost 1 base to trimming and J lost 2 bases; unmatched junction nucleotides: 0. CDR3 size: 14 residues. Germline loops: CDR1 MGHRA, CDR2 YSYEKL. CDR3 in DNA: TGCGCCAGCAGCCAAGCTAGCGGGGCCTACGAGCAGTACTTC. Translation gives CASSQASGAYEQYF.

About this clone itself: This sample includes further DNA sequences coding for the same CDR3. The chain carries TRBV2 and TRBJ1-2; a possible D gene is TRBD1 (5 bases). Germline V gene lookup returns CDR1 SNHLY and CDR2 FYNNEI. The CDR3 totals 13 residues. With 4 bases removed from V and 0 bases from J, the gap between germline ends came to 6 bases. CDR3 nucleotides: TGTGCCAGCAGTGCAGGGCCTAACTATGGCTACACCTTC. This translates into CASSAGPNYGYTF.

CDR3 nucleotides: TGTGCCAGCAGCTTGCCGGGACAGGGGGCGAGAGCTTTCTTT. Translation gives CASSLPGQGARAFF. The V gene is TRBV7-9, the J gene TRBJ1-1; 12 bases are a match to TRBD1. This CDR3 has 14 residues. Germline CDR1 SEHNR, CDR2 FQNEAQ (reference sequence). The V gene end was trimmed by 3 bases and the J gene end by 10 bases; junction bases not matched to a gene: 6.

The chain employs TRBV28 and TRBJ1-5; 7 positions agree with TRBD1. CDR1 is MDHEN and CDR2 is SYDVKM in the germline V gene. With 5 bases clipped from V and 1 base from J, the junction kept 5 bases outside the gene matches. This CDR3 region has 15 residues. In DNA, the CDR3 is TGTGCCAGCAGTCCTCTGGACAGGAGCAATCAGCCCCAGCATTTT. Translating it yields CASSPLDRSNQPQHF.

The chain employs TRBV5-1 and TRBJ2-7, with D possibly being TRBD1 (6 bases). Germline V CDR1 and CDR2: SGHRS, YFSETQ. The length of the CDR3 is 13 residues. V was clipped by 1 base and J by 6 bases, with 11 bases between them. The CDR3: CASSLRGIGEQYF. The CDR3 DNA follows: TGCGCCAGCAGCTTGAGGGGGATCGGCGAGCAGTACTTC.

The chain links TRBV9 to TRBJ2-1; TRBD2 might be the D (6 bases). Germline V gene data show CDR1 as SGDLS and CDR2 as YYNGEE. The V and J ends lost 0 bases and 3 bases respectively, with 13 bases between them. This CDR3 spans 16 amino acids. This CDR3 is CASSVGARERYNEQFF. In DNA form, the CDR3 reads TGTGCCAGCAGCGTAGGGGCACGGGAGCGCTACAATGAGCAGTTCTTC.

The chain has TRBV7-9 and TRBJ2-7; TRBD1 agrees at 9 bases. The CDR3 is 15 residues long. Trimming removed 2 bases from V and 6 bases from J; junction bases left unmatched: 8. The germline V gene encodes CDR1 SEHNR and CDR2 FQNEAQ (reference sequence). In DNA, the CDR3 is TGTGCCAGCAGCTTAATCGGGACAGGGTGGTTCGAGCAGTACTTC. This codes for CASSLIGTGWFEQYF.

The chain has TRBV7-9 and TRBJ1-2; possibly TRBD1 for D (6 bases). In germline, CDR1 is SEHNR, CDR2 FQNEAQ (reference sequence). The V and J ends lost 2 bases and 6 bases respectively, with 10 bases between them. There are 13 residues in the CDR3. The CDR3 protein is CASSLRDTHGYTF. CDR3 coding DNA: TGTGCCAGCAGCTTAAGGGACACCCATGGCTACACCTTC.

The chain has TRBV6-5 and TRBJ1-6; unclear D gene. The CDR3 loop spans 15 amino acids. V was trimmed by 0 bases and J by 9 bases, leaving 12 bases between them. Germline V gene sequence: CDR1 MNHEY, CDR2 SVGAGI. CDR3 sequence (DNA): TGTGCCAGCAGTTACTCGTATTGGGAGGGTTCACCCCTCCACTTT. Protein sequence: CASSYSYWEGSPLHF.

Written as DNA, the CDR3 is TGTGCCAGCAGTTTCCGGGACTCATTATACTATGGCTACACCTTC. Its translation is CASSFRDSLYYGYTF. The chain joins TRBV6-5 to TRBJ1-2, with a tentative D call TRBD1 (5 bases). CDR3 length: 15 residues. V gave up 4 bases and J gave up 3 bases, with 15 bases separating them. Germline V gene sequence: CDR1 MNHEY, CDR2 SVGAGI.

The J gene is TRBJ2-3, the V gene TRBV28; 8 bases match TRBD2. Germline assignment: CDR1 MDHEN and CDR2 SYDVKM. Trimming cost V 8 bases and J 0 bases; bases outside gene matches: 7. The CDR3 loop spans 15 amino acids. The CDR3 DNA follows: TGTGCCAGCGGCCCCCAGCGGGGGAGCACAGATACGCAGTATTTT. It translates to CASGPQRGSTDTQYF.

The rearrangement links TRBV30 to TRBJ1-1; D gene unclear. V lost 4 bases, J lost 1 base, and 10 bases lay in between. This CDR3 is 13 amino acids long. Germline V lookup: CDR1 GTSNPN, CDR2 SVGIG (reference sequence). CDR3 in amino acids: CAWTGAGNTEAFF. CDR3 sequence (DNA): TGTGCCTGGACCGGAGCGGGGAACACTGAAGCTTTCTTT.

In its sample, this clone was seen a few times. The rearrangement joins TRBV25-1 to TRBJ2-3; D is perhaps TRBD1 (6 bases). V gave up 7 bases and J gave up 2 bases, with 13 bases separating them. The CDR3 has 14 amino acids. CDR1 MGHDK and CDR2 SYGVNS come from the germline V gene. DNA of the CDR3: TGTGCCAGCAAGGACAGACTCTTCACAGATACGCAGTATTTT. Protein sequence: CASKDRLFTDTQYF.

V and J are TRBV6-6 and TRBJ2-7; maybe TRBD2 (6 bases). Germline V gene data show CDR1 as MNHNY and CDR2 as SVGAGI (reference sequence). Trimming took 5 bases from V and 2 from J, leaving 16 bases between them. This CDR3 is built from 15 residues. In DNA form, the CDR3 reads TGTGCCAGCAGTCCTCCGGCGGGGCTTACCTACGAGCAGTACTTC. Its protein product is CASSPPAGLTYEQYF.

The chain employs TRBV29-1 and TRBJ1-1; perhaps TRBD1 as D (6 bases). With 8 bases removed from V and 0 bases from J, the gap between germline ends came to 13 bases. CDR3 length: 13 residues. Looked up from germline, CDR1 is SQVTM and CDR2 is ANQGSEA. CDR3: CSITGTLNTEAFF. Here the CDR3 DNA reads TGCAGCATAACAGGGACATTGAACACTGAAGCTTTCTTT.

The chain employs TRBV5-1 and TRBJ2-1, with 8 bases matching TRBD2. V lost 4 bases, J lost 8 bases, and 11 bases stayed unmatched. CDR1 and CDR2 (germline): SGHRS, YFSETQ. This CDR3 has 15 amino acids. CDR3 amino acids: CASSAGVAGIHEQFF. Here the CDR3 DNA reads TGCGCCAGCAGCGCAGGAGTAGCGGGAATCCATGAGCAGTTCTTC.

The V and J genes are TRBV7-9 and TRBJ1-2; no definite D call. The V gene lost 5 bases and the J gene lost 0 bases, with 10 bases spanning the gap. Germline-derived CDR1 and CDR2 are SEHNR and FQNEAQ (reference sequence). The CDR3 length is 14 residues. The DNA for the CDR3 is TGTGCCAGCAGCCACTCCCAGGCTAACTATGGCTACACCTTC. Amino acid sequence: CASSHSQANYGYTF. Filled out from reference TRBV7-9 and TRBJ1-2, the complete variable domain reads DTGVSQNPRHKITKRGQNVTFRCDPISEHNRLYWYRQTLGQGPEFLTYFQNEAQLEKSRLLSDRFSAERPKGSFSTLEIQRTEQGDSAMYLCASSHSQANYGYTFGSGTRLTVV.

The rearrangement joins TRBV7-2 to TRBJ1-5, with D uncertain. Per germline, CDR1 SGHTA and CDR2 FQGNSA. This CDR3 has 13 residues. Trimming pared 6 bases from V and 2 bases from J, leaving 8 bases between. The DNA for the CDR3 is TGTGCCAGCAGTTTTCAGGGCAATCAGCCCCAGCATTTT. Translation: CASSFQGNQPQHF.

In this sample, this clone turned up once. CDR3 sequence (DNA): TGTGCTAGTGCCTTGAGTGCTCCGGGGGGTGCCAACACCGGGGAGCTGTTTTTT. Translated, it gives CASALSAPGGANTGELFF. The V gene is TRBV12-5, the J gene TRBJ2-2; 7 positions match TRBD2. There are 18 residues in the CDR3. Germline-derived CDR1 and CDR2 are LGHNT and FRNRAP. V shed 7 bases, J shed 2 bases, and the junction held 16 bases outside the gene matches.

This clone has a single count. The V gene is TRBV18, the J gene TRBJ1-2; TRBD1 aligns across 7 bases. Germline values: CDR1 KGHSH, CDR2 LQKENI. This CDR3 comprises 14 residues. V lost 2 bases, J lost 7 bases, and 7 bases stayed unmatched. In DNA, the CDR3 is TGTGCCAGCTCACCAACAGGGGAGCCAGGTGGCTACACCTTC. Amino acids: CASSPTGEPGGYTF.

The rearrangement links TRBV20-1 to TRBJ1-2; maybe TRBD1 (5 bases). The V and J ends lost 6 bases and 4 bases respectively, with 9 bases between them. The CDR3 has 11 amino acids. Germline CDR1 reads DFQATT; CDR2 reads SNEGSKA (reference sequence). In nucleotides, the CDR3 is TGCAGTGCGGGGGGGAGCTATGGCTACACCTTC. This codes for CSAGGSYGYTF.

This chain joins TRBV5-1 and TRBJ1-2; D gene uncertain. Per germline, CDR1 SGHRS and CDR2 YFSETQ. The CDR3 is 16 amino acids. V dropped 4 bases and J dropped 6 bases, with 22 bases sitting between them. The CDR3 region is CASSTRATSGQDGYTF. CDR3 nucleotide sequence: TGCGCCAGCAGCACGAGGGCCACGAGCGGCCAAGATGGCTACACCTTC.

CDR3 in DNA: TGTGCCACCAGCAGAGAACTAGCGGGATTCAATGAGCAGTTCTTC. It specifies CATSRELAGFNEQFF. This chain joins TRBV15 and TRBJ2-1; the match to TRBD2 covers 10 bases. The CDR3 consists of 15 residues. Looked up from germline, CDR1 is LNHNV and CDR2 is YYDKDF (reference sequence). V was clipped by 0 bases and J by 6 bases; unmatched bases: 2.

V gene TRBV29-1 combines with J gene TRBJ1-1; tentatively, D is TRBD1 (5 bases). Trimming took 4 bases from V and 5 from J, leaving 8 bases between them. Germline V lookup: CDR1 SQVTM, CDR2 ANQGSEA. This CDR3 comprises 11 residues. The CDR3 DNA follows: TGCAGCGTTGGCAGGGTTACTGAAGCTTTCTTT. It specifies CSVGRVTEAFF. Filled out from reference TRBV29-1 and TRBJ1-1, the complete variable domain reads SAVISQKPSRDICQRGTSLTIQCQVDSQVTMMFWYRQQPGQSLTLIATANQGSEATYESGFVIDKFPISRPNLTFSTLTVSNMSPEDSSIYLCSVGRVTEAFFGQGTRLTVV.

The rearrangement uses TRBV5-4 and TRBJ2-1; TRBD2 might be the D (5 bases). Trimming removed 1 base from V and 9 bases from J, with 5 bases in between. Germline loops: CDR1 SGHNT, CDR2 YYREEE (reference sequence). The CDR3 contains 11 residues. CDR3 DNA sequence: TGTGCCAGCAGCTTGCGGGGTGAGCAGTTCTTC. Its protein is CASSLRGEQFF.